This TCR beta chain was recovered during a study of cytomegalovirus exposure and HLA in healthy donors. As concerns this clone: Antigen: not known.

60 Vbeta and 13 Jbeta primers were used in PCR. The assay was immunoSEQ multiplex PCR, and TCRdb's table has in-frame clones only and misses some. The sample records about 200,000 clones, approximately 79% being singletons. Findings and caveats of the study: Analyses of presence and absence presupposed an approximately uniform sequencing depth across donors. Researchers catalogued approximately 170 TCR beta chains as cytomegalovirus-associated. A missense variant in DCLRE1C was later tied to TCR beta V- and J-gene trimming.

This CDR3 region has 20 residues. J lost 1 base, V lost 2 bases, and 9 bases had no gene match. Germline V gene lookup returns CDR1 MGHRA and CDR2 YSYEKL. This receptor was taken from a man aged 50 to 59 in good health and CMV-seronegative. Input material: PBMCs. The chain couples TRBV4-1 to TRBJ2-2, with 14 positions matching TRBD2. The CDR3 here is CASSQPGLAGARLNTGELFF. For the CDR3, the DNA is TGCGCCAGCAGCCAACCGGGACTAGCGGGGGCGCGGCTGAACACCGGGGAGCTGTTTTTT.